Each of the 26 T cell receptor beta chains below was sequenced from the same sample in a study of shared clonotypes between healthy human individuals. Assay: immunoSEQ multiplex PCR; the TCRdb copy retains only in-frame clones and omits some. Of millions of clones listed, 85% to 95% are singletons. Sequenced: naive CD4+ T cells sorted from blood. The subset here: CD45RA+ positively selected. These receptors originate from a man younger than 35 in good health.

The genes are TRBV19 and TRBJ1-5, with D uncertain. The germline V and J ends were trimmed by 0 bases and 8 bases, with 8 bases remaining between them. The CDR3 sequence is 13 residues long. Germline V gene data show CDR1 as LNHDA and CDR2 as SQIVND (reference sequence). The CDR3 loop reads CASSIDPLKPQHF. The CDR3 nucleotides are TGTGCCAGTAGTATAGATCCACTCAAGCCCCAGCATTTT.

The table lists this clone with a count of one. This chain's CDR3 is CASSLTGGSNEKLFF. The CDR3 nucleotides are TGCGCCAGCAGCTTGACGGGAGGCTCTAATGAAAAACTGTTTTTT. The rearrangement links TRBV5-1 to TRBJ1-4; D remains ambiguous. V lost 1 base and J lost 3, with 10 bases in between. In germline, CDR1 is SGHRS, CDR2 YFSETQ. The CDR3 spans 15 residues.

This rearrangement joins TRBV7-6 to TRBJ2-1; the match to TRBD1 covers 9 bases. This CDR3 is built from 15 residues. After removal of 2 bases from V and 6 bases from J, the junction contained 5 bases not matched to a gene. The germline CDR1 and CDR2 sequences are SGHVS and FNYEAQ. The CDR3 bases are TGTGCCAGCAGCTTAACCGGGACAGGGACCAATGAGCAGTTCTTC. As protein: CASSLTGTGTNEQFF. Looking up the rest from reference TRBV7-6 and TRBJ2-1 gives the full variable domain: GAGVSQSPRYKVTKRGQDVALRCDPISGHVSLYWYRQALGQGPEFLTYFNYEAQQDKSGLPNDRFSAERPEGSISTLTIQRTEQRDSAMYRCASSLTGTGTNEQFFGPGTRLTVL.

Worth noting for this clone: In the same sample, other DNA sequences code for this CDR3. This chain connects TRBV6-5 to TRBJ1-1; D is uncertain. V was clipped by 5 bases and J by 1 base, with 8 bases between them. The CDR3 length is 13 residues. The germline CDR1 and CDR2 sequences are MNHEY and SVGAGI. The CDR3 region is CASSRTGNTEAFF. DNA for the CDR3: TGTGCCAGCAGTAGGACGGGGAACACTGAAGCTTTCTTT.

This chain joins TRBV4-1 and TRBJ1-2; TRBD1 matches 10 bases. Germline V gene sequence: CDR1 MGHRA, CDR2 YSYEKL. CDR3 length equals 17 residues. Trimming cost V 3 bases and J 3 bases; bases outside gene matches: 10. The CDR3 region is CASSHPATGGADYGYTF. In DNA, the CDR3 is TGCGCCAGCAGCCACCCGGCGACAGGGGGCGCAGACTATGGCTACACCTTC.

The chain joins TRBV5-1 to TRBJ2-7; TRBD2 matches 7 bases. With 0 bases clipped from V and 3 bases from J, the junction kept 6 bases outside the gene matches. Germline V CDR1 and CDR2: SGHRS, YFSETQ. The CDR3 has 15 amino acids. CDR3 bases: TGCGCCAGCAGCTTGGGACTAGCCAAGGTCTACGAGCAGTACTTC. Protein product: CASSLGLAKVYEQYF.

The chain carries TRBV6-1 and TRBJ2-7; D unresolved. Trimming pared 3 bases from V and 12 bases from J, leaving 12 bases between. The germline gives CDR1 MNHNS, CDR2 SASEGT. The CDR3 contains 11 residues. DNA for the CDR3: TGTGCCAGCAGTGAGGCCCCTGAGTGGTACTTC. This codes for CASSEAPEWYF.

The chain is built from TRBV9 and TRBJ2-7, with D tentatively TRBD2 (6 bases). CDR3 size: 15 residues. With 0 bases removed from V and 5 bases from J, the gap between germline ends came to 15 bases. Germline V gene lookup returns CDR1 SGDLS and CDR2 YYNGEE. CDR3 in amino acids: CASSVGRRRADEQYF. In DNA form, the CDR3 reads TGTGCCAGCAGCGTAGGAAGGCGGAGGGCCGACGAGCAGTACTTC.

The rearrangement joins TRBV9 to TRBJ2-7, with 7 bases identical to TRBD2. The V and J ends lost 4 bases and 0 bases, in that order; junction bases with no gene match: 10. The CDR3 spans 16 residues. The germline CDR1 and CDR2 sequences are SGDLS and YYNGEE. The CDR3: CASSPGAGSNSYEQYF. CDR3 coding DNA: TGTGCCAGCAGCCCAGGAGCGGGGTCCAACTCCTACGAGCAGTACTTC.

In the case of this clone: This sample includes further DNA sequences coding for the same CDR3. V is TRBV6-1 and J is TRBJ1-5; possible D gene TRBD1, 5 bases. Trimming took off 3 bases at V and 0 bases at J, with 9 bases between the two ends. The CDR3 covers 15 residues. Germline V CDR1 and CDR2: MNHNS, SASEGT. CDR3 sequence: CASSEQGYSNQPQHF. The CDR3 coding sequence is TGTGCCAGCAGTGAGCAGGGATATAGCAATCAGCCCCAGCATTTT.

The chain employs TRBV27 and TRBJ1-4; TRBD1 matches 9 bases. CDR3 size: 16 residues. Trimming took 3 bases from V and 5 from J; bases not matched to a gene: 7. Germline CDR1 is MNHEY and CDR2 is SMNVEV (reference sequence). The CDR3 reads CASSFRQTGGNEKLFF. DNA of the CDR3: TGTGCCAGCAGTTTCCGTCAGACAGGGGGAAATGAAAAACTGTTTTTT.

The V gene is TRBV5-1, the J gene TRBJ1-2; no reliable D call. V lost 5 bases and J 6 bases, leaving 14 bases between the germline ends. CDR3 length: 13 amino acids. The germline gives CDR1 SGHRS, CDR2 YFSETQ. CDR3 in amino acids: CASRLGPGDGYTF. The CDR3 DNA follows: TGCGCCAGCAGGTTAGGCCCCGGGGATGGCTACACCTTC.

In DNA, the CDR3 is TGCGCCAGCAGCAGTGGAGGGGGACAGATGGCGTATAATTCACCCCTCCACTTT. Residues: CASSSGGGQMAYNSPLHF. The chain recombines TRBV5-1 with TRBJ1-6, with 7 bases lining up with TRBD1. This CDR3 region has 18 residues. The trim removed 4 bases at V and 4 bases at J, leaving 14 bases unmatched. Germline V gene sequence: CDR1 SGHRS, CDR2 YFSETQ.

This sequence joins TRBV6-1 and TRBJ1-3; possibly TRBD1 for D (5 bases). Per the germline V gene, CDR1 is MNHNS and CDR2 is SASEGT. The CDR3 totals 16 residues. The germline V and J ends were trimmed by 4 bases and 0 bases, with 13 bases remaining between them. The CDR3 nucleotides read TGTGCCAGCAGTGGGGGGACGGGGATCTCTGGAAACACCATATATTTT. It codes for CASSGGTGISGNTIYF.

The rearrangement uses TRBV2 and TRBJ1-2, with D hard to call. Trimming left V 1 base short and J 8 bases short, with 11 bases between. Germline assignment: CDR1 SNHLY and CDR2 FYNNEI. The CDR3 runs 13 residues. The CDR3 sequence: CASSEEAQLGYTF. The CDR3 DNA sequence: TGTGCCAGCAGTGAAGAGGCCCAACTGGGCTACACCTTC.

This rearrangement joins TRBV7-9 to TRBJ2-7; no clear D. Germline CDR1 is SEHNR and CDR2 is FQNEAQ (reference sequence). This CDR3 spans 10 amino acids. The ends were cut back, 10 bases at V and 6 bases at J, with 10 bases in the middle. CDR3 sequence reads: CAIENSEQYF. CDR3 nucleotide sequence: TGTGCCATAGAAAACTCCGAGCAGTACTTC.

V is TRBV6-5 and J is TRBJ2-7; 12 bases line up with TRBD1. The CDR3 is made up of 15 amino acids. The junction had 9 bases not matched to a gene; V was cut back by 5 bases and J by 7 bases. The germline CDR1 and CDR2 sequences are MNHEY and SVGAGI. The CDR3 region is CASSPGTGGFREQYF. CDR3 nucleotides: TGTGCCAGCAGTCCCGGGACAGGGGGCTTTCGGGAGCAGTACTTC.

The chain is built from TRBV5-6 and TRBJ2-2, with D maybe TRBD1 (6 bases). The CDR3 is 15 amino acids. V was shortened by 2 bases and J by 5 bases, with 13 bases between the two germline ends. Looked up from germline, CDR1 is SGHDT and CDR2 is YYEEEE. For the CDR3, the DNA is TGTGCCAGCAGCTTCTGGGCAGGGGTAACCGGGGAGCTGTTTTTT. As protein: CASSFWAGVTGELFF.

The chain couples TRBV6-5 to TRBJ2-7; no reliable D call. Germline V gene data show CDR1 as MNHEY and CDR2 as SVGAGI. This CDR3 is 15 amino acids long. V gave up 0 bases and J gave up 4 bases, with 13 bases separating them. The CDR3 loop reads CASSYSSVNLYEQYF. The CDR3 DNA sequence: TGTGCCAGCAGTTACTCGTCTGTTAACCTTTACGAGCAGTACTTC.

As concerns this clone: A read error may produce the germline difference seen at one junction end. The J gene is TRBJ1-2, the V gene TRBV25-1; a possible D gene is TRBD1 (5 bases). This CDR3 region has 12 residues. Germline CDR1 MGHDK, CDR2 SYGVNS. CDR3 protein: CASSEWGTPDAF. DNA of the CDR3: TGTGCCAGCAGTGAATGGGGGACCCCCGACGCCTTC.

This chain uses TRBV29-1 with TRBJ2-2, with D unresolved. V lost 4 bases and J lost 8, with 11 bases in between. This CDR3 spans 12 amino acids. CDR1 is SQVTM, CDR2 ANQGSEA, per germline. In DNA, the CDR3 is TGCAGCGTTGGATCATTCAGGGGGGAGCTGTTTTTT. Its protein is CSVGSFRGELFF.

The table lists this clone with a count of one. The chain employs TRBV2 and TRBJ2-1; no firm D call. Trimming took off 6 bases at V and 0 bases at J, with 9 bases between the two ends. The CDR3 is 14 amino acids. Per the germline V gene, CDR1 is SNHLY and CDR2 is FYNNEI. Here the CDR3 DNA reads TGTGCCAGCAGATCGGATAGCTCCTACAATGAGCAGTTCTTC. Its translation: CASRSDSSYNEQFF.

The rearrangement uses TRBV6-5 and TRBJ2-5, with TRBD1 matching over 7 bases. Germline V gene lookup returns CDR1 MNHEY and CDR2 SVGAGI. The CDR3 loop spans 15 amino acids. The J segment lost 5 bases and the V segment lost 6 bases, leaving 12 bases of the junction unmatched. The CDR3 coding sequence is TGTGCCAGCAGGGGACCGACAGGGCCTAGGGAGACCCAGTACTTC. Translation: CASRGPTGPRETQYF.

The chain is built from TRBV6-6 and TRBJ2-1, with 10 bases lining up with TRBD2. The germline V gene encodes CDR1 MNHNY and CDR2 SVGAGI (reference sequence). V lost 10 bases, J lost 5 bases, and 8 bases stayed unmatched. This CDR3 contains 14 residues. The CDR3 DNA sequence: TGTGCCACCGGACGAGCGGGAGGGAACAATGAGCAGTTCTTC. Amino acids: CATGRAGGNNEQFF.

Turning to this clone: One base away lies a much larger clone, so this may be a sequencing read error. At the DNA level, this CDR3 is encoded by other sequences in the same sample as well. This chain connects TRBV5-6 to TRBJ2-5; D unresolved. V lost 4 bases and J lost 1, with 2 bases in between. CDR1 is SGHDT and CDR2 is YYEEEE in the germline V gene. This CDR3 is 11 amino acids long. The CDR3 coding sequence is TGTGCCAGCAGCCTCCAAGAGACCCAGTACTTC. It translates to CASSLQETQYF.

The chain links TRBV7-9 to TRBJ2-1, with D unresolved. CDR1 is SEHNR and CDR2 is FQNEAQ in the germline V gene (reference sequence). This CDR3 spans 14 amino acids. The V and J ends lost 0 bases and 8 bases respectively, with 11 bases between them. The CDR3 coding sequence is TGTGCCAGCAGCTTAGCCGTCTTACGAGATGAGCAGTTCTTC. Its translation is CASSLAVLRDEQFF.